The clone carrying this T cell receptor beta chain was observed many times. The antigen remains unidentified. This beta chain turned up in a library designed for alpha chains; as an off-target read, its abundance says little. TCRdb fed the 5' RACE reads into MiXCR, producing one record per CDR3 protein. Of about 10,000 distinct CDR3 sequences listed, around 6.3% are singletons. Time point: sample taken at primary tumor resection. Approximately 70 TRACERx patients with early, untreated non-small cell lung cancer donated samples. These data originate in a study of spatial heterogeneity in lung cancer. Study overall: The count of detected beta-chain sequences consistently exceeded that of alpha-chain sequences. For tumor regions, TCR transcript counts showed a strong correlation with a T cell module score derived from matched bulk RNA-seq.

Study conclusions and caveats: Intratumoral expanded alpha and beta TCR counts were found to track tumor mutation counts. Counts for ubiquitous and regional expanded TCRs went along with ubiquitous and regional nonsynonymous mutations, respectively.

CDR1 and CDR2 from the germline V gene are SGHDT and YYEEEE. The CDR3 extends over 14 amino acids. Trimming took off 2 bases at V and 7 bases at J, with 10 bases between the two ends. Material: lung tumor tissue, obtained at surgery. This TCR was sampled from a male donor with early-stage non-small cell lung cancer. The chain couples TRBV5-6 to TRBJ1-6; weak D call: TRBD1 (6 bases). In DNA form, the CDR3 reads TGTGCCAGCAGCTTAGGGGGATGGAATTCACCCCTCCACTTT. This gives the protein CASSLGGWNSPLHF.